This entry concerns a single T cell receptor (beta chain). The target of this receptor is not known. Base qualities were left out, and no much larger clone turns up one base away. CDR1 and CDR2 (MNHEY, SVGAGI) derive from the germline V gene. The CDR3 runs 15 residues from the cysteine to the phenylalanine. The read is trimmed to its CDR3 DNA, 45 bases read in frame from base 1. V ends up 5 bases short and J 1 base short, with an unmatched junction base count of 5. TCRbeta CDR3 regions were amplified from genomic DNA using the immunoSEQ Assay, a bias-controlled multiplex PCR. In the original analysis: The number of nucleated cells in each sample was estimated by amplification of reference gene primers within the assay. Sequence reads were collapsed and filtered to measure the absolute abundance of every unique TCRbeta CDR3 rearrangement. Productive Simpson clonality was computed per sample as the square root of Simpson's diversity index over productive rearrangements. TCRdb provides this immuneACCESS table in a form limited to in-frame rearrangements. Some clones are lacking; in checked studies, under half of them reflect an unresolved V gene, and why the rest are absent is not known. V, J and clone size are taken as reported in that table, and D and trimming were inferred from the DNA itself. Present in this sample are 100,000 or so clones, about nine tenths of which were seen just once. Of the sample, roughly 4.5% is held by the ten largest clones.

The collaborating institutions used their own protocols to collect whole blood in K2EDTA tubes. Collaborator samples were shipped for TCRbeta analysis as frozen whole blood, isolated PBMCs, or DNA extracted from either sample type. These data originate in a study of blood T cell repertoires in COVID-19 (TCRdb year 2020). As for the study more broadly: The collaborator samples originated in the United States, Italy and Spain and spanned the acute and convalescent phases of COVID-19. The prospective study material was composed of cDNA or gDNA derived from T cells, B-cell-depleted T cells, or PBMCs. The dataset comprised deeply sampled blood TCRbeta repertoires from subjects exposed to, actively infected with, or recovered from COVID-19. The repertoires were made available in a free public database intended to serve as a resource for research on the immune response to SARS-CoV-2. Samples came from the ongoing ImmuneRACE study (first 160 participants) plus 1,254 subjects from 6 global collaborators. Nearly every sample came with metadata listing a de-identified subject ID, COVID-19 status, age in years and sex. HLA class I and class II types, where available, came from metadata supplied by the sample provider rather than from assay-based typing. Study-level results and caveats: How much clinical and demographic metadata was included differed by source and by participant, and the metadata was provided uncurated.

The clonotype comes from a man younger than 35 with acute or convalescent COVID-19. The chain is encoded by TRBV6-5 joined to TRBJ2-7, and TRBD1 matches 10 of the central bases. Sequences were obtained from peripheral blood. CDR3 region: CASSTRQGASYEQYF. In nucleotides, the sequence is TGTGCCAGCAGTACCCGACAGGGGGCATCCTACGAGCAGTACTTC.